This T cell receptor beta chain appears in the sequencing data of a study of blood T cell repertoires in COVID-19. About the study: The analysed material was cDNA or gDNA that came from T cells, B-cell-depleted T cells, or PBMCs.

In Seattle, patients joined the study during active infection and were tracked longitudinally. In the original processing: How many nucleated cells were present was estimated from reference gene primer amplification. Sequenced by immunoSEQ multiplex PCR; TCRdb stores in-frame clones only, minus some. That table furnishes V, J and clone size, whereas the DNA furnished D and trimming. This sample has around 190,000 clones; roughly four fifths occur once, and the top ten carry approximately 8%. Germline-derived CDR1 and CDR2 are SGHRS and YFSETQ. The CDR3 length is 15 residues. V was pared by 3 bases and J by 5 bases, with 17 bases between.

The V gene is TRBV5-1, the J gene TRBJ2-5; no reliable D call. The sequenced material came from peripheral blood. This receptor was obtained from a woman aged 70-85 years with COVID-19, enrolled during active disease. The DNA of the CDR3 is TGCGCCAGCAGCTCGAATTTATCCCCACGGGAGACCCAGTACTTC. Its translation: CASSSNLSPRETQYF.